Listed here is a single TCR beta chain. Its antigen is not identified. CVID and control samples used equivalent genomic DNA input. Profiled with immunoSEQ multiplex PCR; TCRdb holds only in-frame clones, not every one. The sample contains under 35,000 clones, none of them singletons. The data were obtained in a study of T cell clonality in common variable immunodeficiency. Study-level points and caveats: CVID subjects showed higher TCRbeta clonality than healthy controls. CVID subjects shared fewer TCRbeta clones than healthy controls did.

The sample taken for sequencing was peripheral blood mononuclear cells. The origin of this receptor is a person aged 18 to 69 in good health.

The CDR3 bases that were read are TGTGCCAGCAGCTTAGCGACTAGCAGCTCCTACGAG. It translates to CASSLATSSSYE. The whole CDR3 protein reads CASSLATSSSYEQYF. V gene TRBV7-8 combines with J gene TRBJ2-7, with TRBD2 matching over 7 bases. The CDR3 end is not reached by the read, which stops 3 residues before it; the germline J gene fills it in. After removal of 0 bases from V and 0 bases from J, the junction contained 2 bases not matched to a gene. CDR1 and CDR2 (germline): SGHVS, FQNEAQ. The CDR3 has 15 residues.